The 19 T cell receptor beta chains reported below all come from one sample, sequenced in a study of blood T cell repertoires in COVID-19. Produced via immunoSEQ multiplex PCR; TCRdb's table is partial and in-frame only. There are about 300,000 clones in the sample; 85% occur only once, and 2% to 3% lies in the top ten. Sequenced input: PBMCs or T cells enriched from blood (not recorded which). The receptor set was obtained from a woman aged 45-60 years who had recovered from COVID-19.

The chain has TRBV5-1 and TRBJ1-4, with 7 bases identical to TRBD1. Trimming at V came to 1 base and at J to 0 bases, leaving 6 bases not matched to a gene. In germline, CDR1 is SGHRS, CDR2 YFSETQ. The CDR3 length is 17 residues. The CDR3 is CASSLMTGIATNEKLFF. The CDR3 nucleotides read TGCGCCAGCAGCTTGATGACAGGGATTGCAACTAATGAAAAACTGTTTTTT.

The chain is built from TRBV11-2 and TRBJ1-4, with 7 bases that match TRBD1. Trimming took 5 bases from V and 8 from J; bases not matched to a gene: 8. CDR3 size: 14 residues. Looked up from germline, CDR1 is SGHAT and CDR2 is FQNNGV. The CDR3 is CASSPTGQREKLFF. The CDR3 coding sequence is TGTGCCAGCAGCCCAACGGGACAGCGAGAAAAACTGTTTTTT.

This clone has just one count. The chain has TRBV5-5 and TRBJ1-1; D not resolved. Germline loops: CDR1 SGHKS, CDR2 YYEKEE (reference sequence). This CDR3 region has 15 residues. The ends were cut back, 0 bases at V and 1 base at J, with 10 bases in the middle. DNA for the CDR3: TGTGCCAGCAGCTTGGAGGTTGAGGGGAACACTGAAGCTTTCTTT. It translates to CASSLEVEGNTEAFF. The complete variable domain, with remaining parts taken from reference TRBV5-5 and TRBJ1-1, reads DAGVTQSPTHLIKTRGQQVTLRCSPISGHKSVSWYQQVLGQGPQFIFQYYEKEERGRGNFPDRFSARQFPNYSSELNVNALLLGDSALYLCASSLEVEGNTEAFFGQGTRLTVV.

The gene calls are TRBV3-1 (or the pseudogene TRBV3-2) and TRBJ1-1; D ambiguous. Germline CDR1 reads LGHDT; CDR2 reads YNNKEL (reference sequence). The germline V and J ends were trimmed by 6 bases and 3 bases, with 17 bases remaining between them. The CDR3 spans 15 residues. CDR3 region: CASRRPGGSYTEAFF. The CDR3 DNA sequence: TGTGCCAGCAGACGACCTGGAGGGTCGTACACTGAAGCTTTCTTT.

The chain employs TRBV7-9 and TRBJ2-3, with 13 bases that match TRBD2. There are 17 residues in the CDR3. J was trimmed by 1 base and V by 5 bases; bases with no gene match: 6. Germline V lookup: CDR1 SEHNR, CDR2 FQNEAQ (reference sequence). The CDR3 protein is CASSRTSGGLRTDTQYF. Written as DNA, the CDR3 is TGTGCCAGCAGCCGGACTAGCGGGGGATTACGCACAGATACGCAGTATTTT.

On this clone: The junction does not match germline at one end; this may be a read error. The V and J genes are TRBV5-1 and TRBJ2-7, with TRBD1 identical over 10 bases. Germline V gives CDR1 SGHRS, CDR2 YFSETQ. The CDR3 is made up of 14 amino acids. CDR3 DNA: TGCGCCAGCACCTTGACAGGGGGCTCTTACGAGCAGTACTTC. This sequence encodes CASTLTGGSYEQYF.

The rearrangement joins TRBV5-6 to TRBJ2-3; no clear D gene. The CDR3 consists of 14 residues. The V and J ends lost 5 bases and 2 bases respectively, with 12 bases between them. Germline loops: CDR1 SGHDT, CDR2 YYEEEE. In DNA, the CDR3 is TGTGCCAGCAGGGGTAGGCGGAACACAGATACGCAGTATTTT. Protein sequence: CASRGRRNTDTQYF.

This clone was seen only once. This chain connects TRBV19 to TRBJ1-1, with 8 bases matching TRBD1. CDR3 length equals 15 residues. V lost 6 bases, J lost 3 bases, and 9 bases stayed unmatched. Per the germline V gene, CDR1 is LNHDA and CDR2 is SQIVND (reference sequence). Here the CDR3 DNA reads TGTGCCAGTAGATACTTGGACAGGGCGGACACTGAAGCTTTCTTT. As protein: CASRYLDRADTEAFF.

The genes are TRBV6-5 and TRBJ1-1, with a tentative D call TRBD1 (6 bases). The CDR3 is 16 residues long. V lost 2 bases and J lost 0, with 13 bases in between. Germline CDR1 is MNHEY and CDR2 is SVGAGI. The CDR3 region is CASSYGMGDMNTEAFF. The CDR3 DNA follows: TGTGCCAGCAGTTACGGGATGGGGGACATGAACACTGAAGCTTTCTTT.

V is TRBV30 and J is TRBJ2-4; 8 nucleotides agree with TRBD1. V trimming: 4 bases; J trimming: 9 bases; junction bases outside the gene matches: 8. From germline, CDR1 is GTSNPN and CDR2 SVGIG (reference sequence). The CDR3 runs 13 residues. CDR3 residues: CAWNPDRGGIQYF. The CDR3 DNA reads as TGTGCCTGGAACCCCGACAGGGGAGGCATTCAGTACTTC.

The rearrangement joins TRBV24-1 to TRBJ2-2, with 10 bases fitting TRBD2. CDR1 is KGHDR and CDR2 is SFDVKD in the germline V gene. V dropped 4 bases and J dropped 2; count of bases not matched to a gene: 3. The CDR3 is 16 residues long. CDR3 sequence reads: CATSETSGVNTGELFF. The CDR3 nucleotides are TGTGCCACCAGTGAAACTAGCGGGGTAAACACCGGGGAGCTGTTTTTT.

This chain joins TRBV7-9 and TRBJ1-2; no clear D gene. This CDR3 spans 13 amino acids. V was trimmed by 1 base and J by 3 bases, leaving 6 bases between them. Per the germline V gene, CDR1 is SEHNR and CDR2 is FQNEAQ (reference sequence). The CDR3 DNA is TGTGCCAGCAGCTTAGGCGGTTACTATGGCTACACCTTC. Protein product: CASSLGGYYGYTF.

This clone was seen a few times. The rearrangement uses TRBV19 and TRBJ1-5, with 8 bases fitting TRBD1. V trimming: 5 bases; J trimming: 6 bases; junction bases outside the gene matches: 15. Germline lookup yields CDR1 LNHDA and CDR2 SQIVND (reference sequence). CDR3 length: 17 amino acids. The CDR3 region is CASSADFRDRGGQPQHF. In DNA, the CDR3 is TGTGCCAGTAGTGCGGACTTCAGAGACAGGGGTGGTCAGCCCCAGCATTTT.

The V gene is TRBV19, the J gene TRBJ2-2; 9 bases match TRBD1. This CDR3 is built from 15 residues. V was pared by 6 bases and J by 6 bases, with 8 bases of the junction left unmatched. Germline V gene sequence: CDR1 LNHDA, CDR2 SQIVND (reference sequence). The CDR3 is CASRTQGAISGELFF. CDR3 sequence (DNA): TGTGCCAGTAGGACACAGGGGGCCATTTCCGGGGAGCTGTTTTTT.

This clone was observed a handful of times. This rearrangement joins TRBV29-1 to TRBJ1-1, with D possibly being TRBD1 (5 bases). Trimming stripped 4 bases from V and 4 bases from J, with 16 bases between. Germline V lookup: CDR1 SQVTM, CDR2 ANQGSEA. This CDR3 is built from 14 residues. The CDR3 DNA is TGCAGCGTTGTGCGGCAGGGAAAGGGCACTGAAGCTTTCTTT. Translating gives CSVVRQGKGTEAFF.

The rearrangement links TRBV7-8 to TRBJ2-7, with D uncertain. Germline V gene data show CDR1 as SGHVS and CDR2 as FQNEAQ. Trimming took 6 bases from V and 0 from J, leaving 18 bases between them. The CDR3 totals 16 residues. CDR3: CASSPGSLSSSYEQYF. The CDR3 DNA reads TGTGCCAGCAGTCCGGGTTCGCTTTCCAGCTCCTACGAGCAGTACTTC.

The chain joins TRBV4-1 to TRBJ1-5; a weak D match, TRBD1 (5 bases). CDR1 is MGHRA and CDR2 is YSYEKL in the germline V gene. There are 18 residues in the CDR3. The V end lost 0 bases, the J end lost 0 bases, and 15 bases lay between the germline ends. The CDR3 DNA reads TGCGCCAGCAGCCAAGATCGATTAGGGGTCCATAGCAATCAGCCCCAGCATTTT. Protein product: CASSQDRLGVHSNQPQHF.

The CDR3 DNA reads as TGCGCCAGCAGCCAAGTGGCTAGATTCGGTGTCGGGGAGCTGTTTTTT. It codes for CASSQVARFGVGELFF. V and J are TRBV4-3 and TRBJ2-2, with D unclear. Trimming left V 1 base short and J 7 bases short, with 16 bases between. Germline values: CDR1 LGHNA, CDR2 YSLEER. This CDR3 spans 16 amino acids.

The CDR3 sequence is CAWTADRAGWSYEQYF. The CDR3 coding sequence is TGTGCCTGGACCGCGGACAGGGCGGGATGGTCCTACGAGCAGTACTTC. The chain recombines TRBV30 with TRBJ2-7, with 8 nucleotides matching TRBD1. The CDR3 consists of 16 residues. CDR1 is GTSNPN, CDR2 SVGIG, per germline (reference sequence). The V and J ends lost 4 bases and 1 base, in that order; junction bases with no gene match: 12.